These 10 T cell receptor beta chains originate from one sample sequenced in a study of lymphopenia after photon versus proton radiotherapy. TCRdb keeps only in-frame clones here, not all; method: immunoSEQ multiplex PCR. The table lists tens of thousands of clones, about 84% of them singletons. The material sequenced was peripheral blood, taken from a patient treated with proton-based radiotherapy. Every receptor here comes from a woman aged 70-85 years with pancreatic cancer.

The chain carries TRBV5-1 and TRBJ1-1; no clear D gene. Per the germline V gene, CDR1 is SGHRS and CDR2 is YFSETQ. V lost 2 bases, J lost 1 base, and 6 bases lay in between. The CDR3 has 13 amino acids. The chain's CDR3 is CASSFWENTEAFF. The CDR3 nucleotides are TGCGCCAGCAGCTTCTGGGAGAACACTGAAGCTTTCTTT.

This clone was found a few times. V gene TRBV11-2 combines with J gene TRBJ2-7; D call uncertain. V lost 6 bases and J 2 bases, leaving 14 bases between the germline ends. The CDR3 length is 14 residues. Germline V gene sequence: CDR1 SGHAT, CDR2 FQNNGV. CDR3 sequence: CASRARSLTYEQYF. CDR3 coding DNA: TGTGCCAGCAGAGCCAGATCCCTAACCTACGAGCAGTACTTC.

The chain links TRBV19 to TRBJ1-1; the D gene is possibly TRBD1 (5 bases). CDR3 length equals 14 residues. The germline V gene encodes CDR1 LNHDA and CDR2 SQIVND (reference sequence). Trimming took off 5 bases at V and 5 bases at J, with 15 bases between the two ends. DNA of the CDR3: TGTGCCAGTAGTGTCGAACCAGGGAGAACTGAAGCTTTCTTT. Its protein is CASSVEPGRTEAFF. Combining the CDR3 with reference TRBV19 and TRBJ1-1 gives the whole variable domain DGGITQSPKYLFRKEGQNVTLSCEQNLNHDAMYWYRQDPGQGLRLIYYSQIVNDFQKGDIAEGYSVSREKKESFPLTVTSAQKNPTAFYLCASSVEPGRTEAFFGQGTRLTVV.

The chain links TRBV5-4 to TRBJ2-1, with 12 bases matching TRBD2. CDR1 SGHNT and CDR2 YYREEE come from the germline V gene (reference sequence). The CDR3 is 17 residues long. The junction had 7 bases not matched to a gene; V was cut back by 3 bases and J by 3 bases. The CDR3 nucleotides read TGTGCCAGCAGCTCGCTAGCGGGAGGGCCGGGCTACAATGAGCAGTTCTTC. Protein: CASSSLAGGPGYNEQFF.

The chain couples TRBV19 to TRBJ2-1; D remains unclear. Between the trimmed V and J ends, which lost 3 bases and 5 bases, there was a span of 5 bases. The germline V gene has CDR1 LNHDA and CDR2 SQIVND (reference sequence). The length of the CDR3 is 12 residues. The CDR3 bases are TGTGCCAGTAGTATCTACCACAATGAGCAGTTCTTC. Protein product: CASSIYHNEQFF.

This clone was counted once. The genes are TRBV30 and TRBJ1-5; perhaps TRBD1 as D (6 bases). Trimming removed 2 bases at V and 5 bases at J, with 10 bases between. Germline V gene lookup returns CDR1 GTSNPN and CDR2 SVGIG (reference sequence). This CDR3 is built from 13 residues. The CDR3 DNA sequence: TGTGCCTGGAGTCCCCCAGGGGATCAGCCCCAGCATTTT. This gives the protein CAWSPPGDQPQHF.

This chain joins TRBV18 and TRBJ1-1; D not resolved. V lost 5 bases and J 3 bases, leaving 10 bases between the germline ends. Germline V lookup: CDR1 KGHSH, CDR2 LQKENI. The CDR3 totals 13 residues. The CDR3 nucleotides are TGTGCCAGCTCATTACATGCCGACACTGAAGCTTTCTTT. Residues: CASSLHADTEAFF.

This clone was detected only once. V is TRBV11-3 and J is TRBJ1-2; D is uncertain. Trimming removed 5 bases from V and 1 base from J, with 8 bases in between. Germline-derived CDR1 and CDR2 are SGHNT and YENEEA. This CDR3 has 13 residues. CDR3 amino acids: CASSMTRNYGYTF. The DNA for the CDR3 is TGTGCCAGCAGCATGACACGTAACTATGGCTACACCTTC.

The V call is TRBV7-8, the J call TRBJ1-1; TRBD1 matches 7 bases. This CDR3 spans 17 amino acids. CDR1 is SGHVS and CDR2 is FQNEAQ in the germline V gene. J lost 4 bases, V lost 4 bases, and 15 bases had no gene match. CDR3 coding DNA: TGTGCCAGCAGCTCCCGGGGGGGCAGGGGGAGCGCCACTGAAGCTTTCTTT. Its protein is CASSSRGGRGSATEAFF.

The V and J genes are TRBV19 and TRBJ1-5; 7 positions match TRBD1. With 5 bases clipped from V and 1 base from J, the junction kept 5 bases outside the gene matches. CDR1 is LNHDA and CDR2 is SQIVND in the germline V gene (reference sequence). This CDR3 is 15 amino acids long. CDR3: CASSDRAISNQPQHF. The CDR3, as DNA: TGTGCCAGTAGTGACAGGGCTATCAGCAATCAGCCCCAGCATTTT.